The 21 T cell receptor beta chains presented below share a single source sample, sequenced in a study of T cell responses to AZD1222 COVID-19 vaccine. Clones were read by immunoSEQ multiplex PCR, and TCRdb kept only the in-frame ones, dropping some. The data show fewer than 150,000 clones, roughly 93% seen once. This sample comprised peripheral blood, obtained on day 0 of AZD1222 vaccination. The receptors were sampled from an adult in good health.

V gene TRBV3-1 (or the pseudogene TRBV3-2) combines with J gene TRBJ1-2, with D possibly matching TRBD1 (6 bases). This CDR3 contains 15 residues. Germline lookup yields CDR1 LGHDT and CDR2 YNNKEL (reference sequence). The V and J ends lost 0 bases and 5 bases respectively, with 13 bases between them. Written as DNA, the CDR3 is TGTGCCAGCAGCCAAGAACCAGGGGCGGGGTATGGCTACACCTTC. Its protein is CASSQEPGAGYGYTF.

The CDR3 region is CASSITAGVSNQPQHF. Here the CDR3 DNA reads TGTGCCAGTAGTATAACGGCAGGGGTTAGCAATCAGCCCCAGCATTTT. This sequence joins TRBV19 and TRBJ1-5; tentatively, D is TRBD1 (6 bases). CDR3 length equals 16 residues. With 2 bases removed from V and 0 bases from J, the gap between germline ends came to 11 bases. The V gene's germline CDR1 is LNHDA and CDR2 SQIVND (reference sequence).

The rearrangement joins TRBV9 to TRBJ2-1; D unclear. There are 14 residues in the CDR3. Per the germline V gene, CDR1 is SGDLS and CDR2 is YYNGEE. The V end was cut by 0 bases, the J end by 9 bases, with 13 bases between. CDR3 amino acids: CASSVGVVYGEQFF. In DNA, the CDR3 is TGTGCCAGCAGCGTAGGGGTTGTCTACGGTGAGCAGTTCTTC.

The chain couples TRBV27 to TRBJ2-2; D unclear. CDR1 is MNHEY, CDR2 SMNVEV, per germline (reference sequence). V shed 5 bases and J shed 1 base, with 11 bases lying between them. There are 15 residues in the CDR3. The CDR3 bases are TGTGCCAGCAGTCCACCATACATGAACACCGGGGAGCTGTTTTTT. This codes for CASSPPYMNTGELFF.

The chain recombines TRBV4-3 with TRBJ1-1; perhaps TRBD1 as D (5 bases). CDR1 is LGHNA and CDR2 is YSLEER in the germline V gene. The CDR3 runs 13 residues. Trimming took off 4 bases at V and 3 bases at J, with 9 bases between the two ends. The CDR3 DNA follows: TGCGCCAGCAGCCGCGCGGGGGACACTGAAGCTTTCTTT. This encodes CASSRAGDTEAFF.

V is TRBV2 and J is TRBJ1-1; TRBD1 might be the D (6 bases). V was cut by 6 bases and J by 4 bases, with 15 bases left in between. This CDR3 spans 14 amino acids. Germline-derived CDR1 and CDR2 are SNHLY and FYNNEI. The CDR3 bases are TGTGCCAGCAGAACTGGGGGGCTTTCCACTGAAGCTTTCTTT. It codes for CASRTGGLSTEAFF.

The chain combines TRBV3-1 (or the pseudogene TRBV3-2) with TRBJ1-1, with D possibly TRBD1 on 5 matching bases. V lost 1 base, J lost 11 bases, and 11 bases lay in between. This CDR3 has 12 residues. From germline, CDR1 is LGHDT and CDR2 YNNKEL (reference sequence). CDR3 sequence reads: CASSQGSGTAFF. In DNA form, the CDR3 reads TGTGCCAGCAGCCAAGGGTCGGGGACTGCTTTCTTT.

This chain links TRBV6-1 with TRBJ1-1; 7 nucleotides agree with TRBD1. V shed 2 bases, J shed 4 bases, and the junction held 7 bases outside the gene matches. The CDR3 runs to 15 residues. Germline CDR1 and CDR2: MNHNS and SASEGT. The CDR3 loop reads CASSEPWTGGTEAFF. CDR3 DNA sequence: TGTGCCAGCAGTGAACCTTGGACAGGAGGCACTGAAGCTTTCTTT.

The J gene is TRBJ1-3, the V gene TRBV7-8; D is undetermined. This CDR3 contains 13 residues. The germline gives CDR1 SGHVS, CDR2 FQNEAQ. V was clipped by 3 bases and J by 0 bases, with 3 bases between them. CDR3 loop: CASSFNSGNTIYF. The CDR3 DNA reads as TGTGCCAGCAGCTTCAACTCTGGAAACACCATATATTTT.

This clone was seen only a few times. The J gene is TRBJ1-1, the V gene TRBV25-1; 7 bases agree with TRBD1. In germline, CDR1 is MGHDK, CDR2 SYGVNS. J lost 7 bases, V lost 5 bases, and 7 bases had no gene match. This CDR3 contains 13 residues. The CDR3 loop is CASSIGGGREAFF. The DNA of the CDR3 is TGTGCCAGCAGTATCGGAGGGGGCCGTGAAGCTTTCTTT. Filled out from reference TRBV25-1 and TRBJ1-1, the complete variable domain reads EADIYQTPRYLVIGTGKKITLECSQTMGHDKMYWYQQDPGMELHLIHYSYGVNSTEKGDLSSESTVSRIRTEHFPLTLESARPSHTSQYLCASSIGGGREAFFGQGTRLTVV.

The chain combines TRBV7-2 with TRBJ2-3; D not resolved. The CDR3 is made up of 14 amino acids. V was clipped by 5 bases and J by 3 bases, with 12 bases between them. The germline V gene encodes CDR1 SGHTA and CDR2 FQGNSA. For the CDR3, the DNA is TGTGCCAGCAGCCCGGGTGTGGGGACAGATACGCAGTATTTT. Protein product: CASSPGVGTDTQYF.

This chain uses TRBV4-3 with TRBJ1-5; 8 bases are shared with TRBD1. The CDR3 loop spans 15 amino acids. The V and J ends lost 4 bases and 7 bases, in that order; junction bases with no gene match: 9. Germline values: CDR1 LGHNA, CDR2 YSLEER. The CDR3 bases are TGCGCCAGCAGCCCCGACAGGGGCTACGGCCAGCCCCAGCATTTT. The encoded protein is CASSPDRGYGQPQHF.

This chain connects TRBV5-4 to TRBJ1-4; D perhaps matches TRBD1 (6 bases). Trimming stripped 3 bases from V and 2 bases from J, with 14 bases between. The CDR3 contains 16 residues. Germline assignment: CDR1 SGHNT and CDR2 YYREEE (reference sequence). CDR3 nucleotides: TGTGCCAGCAGCTCCTCTGGGGGGCGTACTAATGAAAAACTGTTTTTT. Protein: CASSSSGGRTNEKLFF.

The V and J genes are TRBV5-5 and TRBJ1-2; D might be TRBD1 (5 bases). Germline V lookup: CDR1 SGHKS, CDR2 YYEKEE (reference sequence). The CDR3 is 12 amino acids. The V gene lost 3 bases and the J gene lost 6 bases, with 9 bases spanning the gap. As DNA, the CDR3 is TGTGCCAGCAGCTGGGGGGTTAATGGCTACACCTTC. Its translation: CASSWGVNGYTF.

The V gene is TRBV28, the J gene TRBJ1-3; D remains unclear. Germline CDR1 and CDR2: MDHEN and SYDVKM. CDR3 length: 14 residues. The V end was cut by 7 bases, the J end by 3 bases, with 13 bases between. Here the CDR3 reads CASTSWGLGNTIYF. The CDR3 nucleotides are TGTGCCAGCACCTCCTGGGGTCTTGGAAACACCATATATTTT.

Here the CDR3 reads CASSLDRDRGTF. CDR3 coding DNA: TGTGCCAGCAGCTTAGACCGGGACAGGGGGACCTTC. The V and J genes are TRBV7-9 and TRBJ1-2; 11 bases align to TRBD1. This CDR3 has 12 amino acids. V dropped 1 base and J dropped 14; count of bases not matched to a gene: 3. CDR1 and CDR2 (germline): SEHNR, FQNEAQ (reference sequence).

J is TRBJ1-1 and V is TRBV5-1; D not certain. The V gene lost 1 base and the J gene lost 0 bases, with 7 bases spanning the gap. This CDR3 region has 14 residues. The germline V gene has CDR1 SGHRS and CDR2 YFSETQ. The CDR3 reads CASSLSPVNTEAFF. As DNA, the CDR3 is TGCGCCAGCAGCTTGTCCCCAGTGAACACTGAAGCTTTCTTT.

The CDR3 is CASSRGTEAFF. The DNA of the CDR3 is TGTGCCAGCAGCCGTGGCACTGAAGCTTTCTTT. The chain couples TRBV27 to TRBJ1-1; D not certain. CDR3 length equals 11 residues. The germline V gene has CDR1 MNHEY and CDR2 SMNVEV (reference sequence). V lost 6 bases and J lost 4, with 6 bases in between.

The V gene is TRBV14, the J gene TRBJ1-2; D is possibly TRBD1 (5 bases). V lost 2 bases and J lost 9, with 13 bases in between. This CDR3 comprises 13 residues. Per germline, CDR1 SGHDN and CDR2 FVKESK. The CDR3 region is CASSQRDGGSYTF. The CDR3 nucleotides read TGTGCCAGCAGCCAAAGGGACGGCGGGAGCTACACCTTC.

The V and J genes are TRBV10-3 and TRBJ1-2, with D unresolved. V lost 3 bases and J lost 7, with 15 bases in between. The CDR3 contains 14 residues. CDR1 and CDR2 (germline): ENHRY, SYGVKD. The DNA of the CDR3 is TGTGCCATCAGTGATGGGAGGGAAGGGAGTGGCTACACCTTC. Encoded protein: CAISDGREGSGYTF.

The chain couples TRBV28 to TRBJ1-5; 9 bases match TRBD1. The V gene end was trimmed by 3 bases and the J gene end by 6 bases; junction bases not matched to a gene: 6. There are 15 residues in the CDR3. The germline V gene has CDR1 MDHEN and CDR2 SYDVKM. As DNA, the CDR3 is TGTGCCAGCAGTTTTTCCCGGGACAGGGTTCAGCCCCAGCATTTT. Protein sequence: CASSFSRDRVQPQHF.